This paragraph reports one T cell receptor (beta chain). The antigen remains unidentified. The protocol was immunoSEQ multiplex PCR, while the TCRdb copy is restricted to in-frame clones and leaves out a portion. Of roughly 120,000 clones listed, approximately 90% are singletons. The data originate from a study of cytomegalovirus exposure and HLA in healthy donors. General study points: Associated with cytomegalovirus, according to the listing, were fewer than 200 TCR beta chains. Both high specificity and high sensitivity reportedly marked the classifier's diagnosis of cytomegalovirus status. Rare TCR sequences predominated, though certain public TCRs were found in many donors.

The CDR3 contains 15 residues. Trimming pared 0 bases from V and 7 bases from J, leaving 11 bases between. Germline V gene data show CDR1 as SGHRS and CDR2 as YFSETQ. It was the approximately 130-subject validation cohort, separate from the roughly 700-subject first cohort, to which the donors belonged. The sequence was obtained from a man between 18 and 35 years old in good health and CMV-seropositive. The V and J genes are TRBV5-1 and TRBJ1-6; D ambiguous. Sequencing input: PBMCs. The CDR3 protein is CASSLDGAGNSPLHF. The CDR3 bases are TGCGCCAGCAGCTTGGACGGCGCGGGGAATTCACCCCTCCACTTT.